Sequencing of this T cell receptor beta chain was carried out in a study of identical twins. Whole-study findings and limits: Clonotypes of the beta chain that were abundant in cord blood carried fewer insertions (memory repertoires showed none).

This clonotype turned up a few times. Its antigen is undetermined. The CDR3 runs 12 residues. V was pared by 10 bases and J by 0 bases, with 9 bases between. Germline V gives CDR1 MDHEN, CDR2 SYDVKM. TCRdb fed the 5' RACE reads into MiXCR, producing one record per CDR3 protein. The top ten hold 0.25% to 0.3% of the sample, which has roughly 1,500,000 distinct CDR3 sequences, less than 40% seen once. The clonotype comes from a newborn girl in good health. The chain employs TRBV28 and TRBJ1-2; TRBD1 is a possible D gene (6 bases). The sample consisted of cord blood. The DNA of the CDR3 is TGTGCCACCTGGACAGCTAACTATGGCTACACCTTC. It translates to CATWTANYGYTF.